The entry below gives a single TCR beta chain sequence along with its context. Its specificity is unknown. The sample belongs to a study of follicular helper T cells after annual influenza vaccination. Findings of the study overall: Most later recoveries of Day 7 ICOS+CD38+ clones were ICOS-CD38- cTfh.

Profiled with immunoSEQ multiplex PCR; TCRdb holds only in-frame clones, not every one. In the table there are roughly 9,300 clones, approximately 78% of which are singletons. The time point: 2015-2016 season, 7 days after influenza vaccination. V lost 1 base, J lost 2 bases, and 7 bases lay in between. Germline V gene data show CDR1 as SGHDT and CDR2 as YYEEEE. The CDR3 length is 14 residues. J is TRBJ1-3 and V is TRBV5-6; D perhaps matches TRBD1 (6 bases). The TCR comes from an adult who received the influenza vaccine. Sequences were derived from CXCR5+ CD38- circulating T follicular helper cells from blood, sampled 7 days after influenza vaccination. As for subset: circulating Tfh, non-naive CD4+CXCR5+PD-1+ (ICOS+CD38+ or ICOS-CD38-). The CDR3 region is CASSLTGTGNTIYF. In DNA, the CDR3 is TGTGCCAGCAGCTTGACAGGGACTGGAAACACCATATATTTT.